This TCR beta chain was retrieved from a study of Ad26.COV2.S vaccination and SARS-CoV-2 variants. Germline CDR1 reads LNHNV; CDR2 reads YYDKDF (reference sequence). V was trimmed by 6 bases and J by 2 bases, leaving 11 bases between them. The CDR3 extends over 14 amino acids. General study findings and limits: Substantial breadth was reported for post-vaccination spike-specific CD8+ and CD4+ T cells.

This clone was found a few times. Antigen: not known. TCRdb's copy holds only in-frame clones and misses some; the assay was immunoSEQ multiplex PCR. The table records roughly 180,000 clones, 87% of them present only once. V usage is TRBV15 and J usage is TRBJ2-1; possible D gene TRBD2, 6 bases. The material sequenced was peripheral blood, taken after recovery from COVID-19. This TCR came from a human donor who had recovered from COVID-19. The CDR3 region has the DNA TGTGCCACCAGGGAAGGGGAGGCCTACAATGAGCAGTTCTTC. Amino acid sequence: CATREGEAYNEQFF.